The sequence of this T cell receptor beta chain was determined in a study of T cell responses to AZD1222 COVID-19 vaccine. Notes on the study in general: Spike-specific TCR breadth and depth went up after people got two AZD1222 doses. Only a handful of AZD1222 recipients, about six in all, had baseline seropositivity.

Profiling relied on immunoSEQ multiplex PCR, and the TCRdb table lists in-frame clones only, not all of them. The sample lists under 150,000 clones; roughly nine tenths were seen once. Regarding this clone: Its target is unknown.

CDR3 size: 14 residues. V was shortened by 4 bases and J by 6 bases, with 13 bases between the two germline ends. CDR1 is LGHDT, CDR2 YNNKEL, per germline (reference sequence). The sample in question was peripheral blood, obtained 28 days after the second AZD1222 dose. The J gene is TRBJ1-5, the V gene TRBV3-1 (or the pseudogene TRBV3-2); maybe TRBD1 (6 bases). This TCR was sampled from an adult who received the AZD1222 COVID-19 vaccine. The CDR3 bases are TGTGCCAGCAGCCCACATGGAGGGGGTCAGCCCCAGCATTTT. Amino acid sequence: CASSPHGGGQPQHF.